These 20 T cell receptor beta chains share one sample of origin, sequenced in a study of early T cells in non-severe SARS-CoV-2 infection. A single record per CDR3 protein comes from TCRdb applying MiXCR to the 5' RACE reads. The repertoire holds approximately 100,000 distinct CDR3 sequences, with 15% to 20% as singletons. Sequenced: whole blood. The receptors come from an adult who was a healthcare worker with PCR-confirmed SARS-CoV-2 infection or an uninfected control (not recorded which).

This clonotype has just a few counts. The chain is built from TRBV6-5 and TRBJ2-3; D possibly corresponds to TRBD1 (6 bases). V lost 0 bases to trimming and J lost 0 bases, with 10 bases between them. The germline V gene has CDR1 MNHEY and CDR2 SVGAGI. The CDR3 covers 16 residues. This chain's CDR3 is CASSYSMDSSTDTQYF. The CDR3 region has the DNA TGTGCCAGCAGTTACTCCATGGACAGCAGCACAGATACGCAGTATTTT.

The chain is built from TRBV7-9 and TRBJ2-3; TRBD1 agrees at 10 bases. V lost 5 bases to trimming and J lost 6 bases; unmatched junction nucleotides: 8. CDR3 size: 15 residues. In germline, CDR1 is SEHNR, CDR2 FQNEAQ (reference sequence). Here the CDR3 DNA reads TGTGCCAGCAGCGATTGGGACAGGGGATCCGATACGCAGTATTTT. Protein sequence: CASSDWDRGSDTQYF.

The rearrangement uses TRBV28 and TRBJ2-7; the D gene is possibly TRBD2 (5 bases). CDR1 and CDR2 (germline): MDHEN, SYDVKM. V lost 5 bases and J lost 1, with 15 bases in between. This CDR3 has 15 amino acids. The CDR3 nucleotides read TGTGCCAGCAGTCTCATCCCGGGGTTTTCCTACGAGCAGTACTTC. Its protein is CASSLIPGFSYEQYF.

This clonotype was counted a few times. V and J are TRBV15 and TRBJ2-1, with D possibly TRBD1 on 6 matching bases. This CDR3 comprises 16 residues. V gave up 4 bases and J gave up 5 bases, with 18 bases separating them. Looked up from germline, CDR1 is LNHNV and CDR2 is YYDKDF (reference sequence). The CDR3 bases are TGTGCCACCAGCAACCCCAGGGGACATTCTAACAATGAGCAGTTCTTC. Amino acids: CATSNPRGHSNNEQFF. The entire variable domain, with the rest obtained from reference TRBV15 and TRBJ2-1, is as follows: DAMVIQNPRYQVTQFGKPVTLSCSQTLNHNVMYWYQQKSSQAPKLLFHYYDKDFNNEADTPDNFQSRRPNTSFCFLDIRSPGLGDTAMYLCATSNPRGHSNNEQFFGPGTRLTVL.

This clonotype was detected a few times. The chain links TRBV29-1 to TRBJ1-2; D is ambiguous. CDR1 is SQVTM and CDR2 is ANQGSEA in the germline V gene. This CDR3 contains 11 residues. With 3 bases removed from V and 6 bases from J, the gap between germline ends came to 8 bases. The DNA for the CDR3 is TGCAGCGTTGACGCCGGCCATGGCTACACCTTC. Its translation is CSVDAGHGYTF.

The chain joins TRBV7-2 to TRBJ2-5, with D tentatively TRBD2 (5 bases). Germline V CDR1 and CDR2: SGHTA, FQGNSA. The CDR3 extends over 14 amino acids. Deletions cut 1 base from V and 5 bases from J, with 11 bases between. CDR3 sequence (DNA): TGTGCCAGCAGCTTAGGGGATGCGGGCGAGACCCAGTACTTC. This gives the protein CASSLGDAGETQYF.

This clonotype came up many times. The V and J genes are TRBV11-2 and TRBJ2-3; D call uncertain. The V end lost 3 bases, the J end lost 2 bases, and 3 bases lay between the germline ends. The CDR3 loop spans 12 amino acids. Germline assignment: CDR1 SGHAT and CDR2 FQNNGV. This CDR3 is CASSFATDTQYF. The CDR3 DNA follows: TGTGCCAGCAGCTTTGCCACAGATACGCAGTATTTT.

V and J are TRBV3-1 and TRBJ1-3; no definite D call. V was trimmed by 0 bases and J by 3 bases, leaving 12 bases between them. CDR1 is LGHDT, CDR2 YNNKEL, per germline (reference sequence). The CDR3 extends over 16 amino acids. This CDR3 is CASSQDLRRVGNTIYF. The CDR3 DNA sequence: TGTGCCAGCAGCCAAGATTTGAGAAGGGTTGGAAACACCATATATTTT.

This chain joins TRBV20-1 and TRBJ2-5, with D unclear. Per germline, CDR1 DFQATT and CDR2 SNEGSKA (reference sequence). The CDR3 runs 12 residues. The V gene lost 3 bases and the J gene lost 3 bases, with 8 bases spanning the gap. CDR3 in DNA: TGCAGTGCTAGGTATCAAAAAGAGACCCAGTACTTC. It yields the protein CSARYQKETQYF.

This clonotype was counted only a few times. V gene TRBV28 combines with J gene TRBJ2-1; TRBD2 is a possible D gene (5 bases). Trimming pared 7 bases from V and 0 bases from J, leaving 13 bases between. This CDR3 has 15 amino acids. CDR1 is MDHEN, CDR2 SYDVKM, per germline. The CDR3 sequence: CASILSGSSYNEQFF. The CDR3 coding sequence is TGTGCCAGCATTCTAAGTGGGAGCTCCTACAATGAGCAGTTCTTC.

This clonotype showed up just a few times. The gene calls are TRBV5-1 and TRBJ2-2; D call uncertain. Trimming removed 5 bases from V and 4 bases from J, with 9 bases in between. Germline CDR1 and CDR2: SGHRS and YFSETQ. CDR3 length: 13 amino acids. DNA of the CDR3: TGCGCCAGCAGTACCCTGGGCACCGGGGAGCTGTTTTTT. Translation gives CASSTLGTGELFF. Combining the CDR3 with reference TRBV5-1 and TRBJ2-2 gives the whole variable domain KAGVTQTPRYLIKTRGQQVTLSCSPISGHRSVSWYQQTPGQGLQFLFEYFSETQRNKGNFPGRFSGRQFSNSRSEMNVSTLELGDSALYLCASSTLGTGELFFGEGSRLTVL.

This clonotype was detected only a few times. This chain connects TRBV4-3 to TRBJ2-5; D gene unclear. CDR1 and CDR2 (germline): LGHNA, YSLEER. The CDR3 runs to 11 residues. V dropped 0 bases and J dropped 7 bases, with 3 bases sitting between them. The DNA for the CDR3 is TGCGCCAGCAGCCAAGATCGGACCCAGTACTTC. This encodes CASSQDRTQYF.

The rearrangement links TRBV29-1 to TRBJ2-1; possible D gene TRBD1, 6 bases. Germline CDR1 is SQVTM and CDR2 is ANQGSEA. The V end was cut by 5 bases, the J end by 3 bases, with 11 bases between. This CDR3 has 13 amino acids. CDR3 in DNA: TGCAGCGTTCTCAGGGGATTCTACAATGAGCAGTTCTTC. Encoded protein: CSVLRGFYNEQFF.

This clonotype has at least ten counts. The V call is TRBV27, the J call TRBJ2-7; no clear D gene. CDR3 length: 13 amino acids. Between the trimmed V and J ends, which lost 3 bases and 4 bases, there was a span of 10 bases. Germline V gives CDR1 MNHEY, CDR2 SMNVEV (reference sequence). In nucleotides, the CDR3 is TGTGCCAGCAGTTTCACTGGAACGTACGAGCAGTACTTC. It codes for CASSFTGTYEQYF.

The rearrangement uses TRBV20-1 and TRBJ2-7; TRBD1 matches 7 bases. V was clipped by 1 base and J by 3 bases; unmatched bases: 9. The germline gives CDR1 DFQATT, CDR2 SNEGSKA (reference sequence). CDR3 length: 15 amino acids. The CDR3 reads CSARAGTVNLYEQYF. CDR3 nucleotide sequence: TGCAGTGCTAGAGCAGGGACAGTAAATCTCTACGAGCAGTACTTC.

In its sample, this clonotype was seen a few times. The chain is built from TRBV14 and TRBJ2-3; D is undetermined. The germline CDR1 and CDR2 sequences are SGHDN and FVKESK. This CDR3 is 16 amino acids long. V dropped 0 bases and J dropped 1 base, with 11 bases sitting between them. CDR3 sequence reads: CASSQDLDRGTDTQYF. CDR3 nucleotides: TGTGCCAGCAGCCAAGATTTGGATCGGGGCACAGATACGCAGTATTTT.

The chain combines TRBV4-2 with TRBJ1-2, with D unresolved. With 4 bases removed from V and 0 bases from J, the gap between germline ends came to 15 bases. The CDR3 is made up of 16 amino acids. The V gene's germline CDR1 is LGHNA and CDR2 YNFKEQ. CDR3 amino acids: CASSRPEGGTNYGYTF. The CDR3 DNA reads TGTGCCAGCAGCCGCCCTGAGGGCGGAACTAACTATGGCTACACCTTC.

This chain uses TRBV29-1 with TRBJ2-1, with 13 bases that match TRBD2. Unmatched junction bases numbered 3, after V lost 5 bases and J lost 8 bases. Germline CDR1 SQVTM, CDR2 ANQGSEA. This CDR3 is built from 13 residues. For the CDR3, the DNA is TGCAGCGTTCGGACTAGCGGGAGTTATGAGCAGTTCTTC. Encoded protein: CSVRTSGSYEQFF.

The chain links TRBV6-1 to TRBJ1-5; D might be TRBD1 (5 bases). Between the trimmed V and J ends, which lost 3 bases and 0 bases, there was a span of 15 bases. The V gene's germline CDR1 is MNHNS and CDR2 SASEGT. The CDR3 has 17 residues. CDR3 nucleotides: TGTGCCAGCAGTGATATGGGGGTTGGGTATAGCAATCAGCCCCAGCATTTT. Translating it yields CASSDMGVGYSNQPQHF.

The rearrangement joins TRBV6-4 to TRBJ2-3; D is possibly TRBD1 (5 bases). V was cut by 2 bases and J by 5 bases, with 11 bases left in between. This CDR3 is 14 amino acids long. Germline CDR1 reads MRHNA; CDR2 reads SNTAGT. The CDR3 sequence: CASSDGQGGDTQYF. The DNA for the CDR3 is TGTGCCAGCAGTGACGGGCAGGGTGGAGATACGCAGTATTTT.